The source of this TCR beta chain is a study of PD-L1 blockade in urothelial cancer. Study in general: The authors examined blood 3 weeks (second dose) and 6 weeks after treatment start.

Comments on this clone: What it binds is not known.

Regarding the study as a whole: Prediction of better survival came from below-median pretreatment blood TCR clonality.

The time point is: pretreatment peripheral blood. Patients had urothelial carcinoma that was locally advanced or metastatic. This CDR3 is built from 15 residues. V lost 0 bases and J lost 2, with 8 bases in between. CDR1 SGHTA and CDR2 FQGNSA come from the germline V gene. Added to each PCR by spiking were synthetic TCR analog templates. Data came from immunoSEQ multiplex PCR; TCRdb stores just in-frame clones and leaves some out. The sample shows around 63,000 clones, roughly four fifths of them seen only once. Sequences were derived from PBMCs, sampled around atezolizumab (anti-PD-L1) treatment. This sequence originates from a man aged 65 to 79 with urothelial cancer. The J gene is TRBJ2-1, the V gene TRBV7-2; D remains ambiguous. CDR3 coding DNA: TGTGCCAGCAGCTTAGCCCTAGGAACCTACAATGAGCAGTTCTTC. Protein sequence: CASSLALGTYNEQFF.